These 11 T cell receptor beta chains were all obtained from the same sample, sequenced in a study of blood T cell repertoires in COVID-19. Generated by immunoSEQ multiplex PCR, the TCRdb table keeps only in-frame clones and is missing some. The data show 180,000 or so clones, around 85% seen once. The sequencing input was peripheral blood. These receptors came from a woman of 80 years or more with acute or convalescent COVID-19.

In DNA, the CDR3 is TGTGCCAGCAGCTTAAACGGGTGGCAAGAGACCCAGTACTTC. Residues: CASSLNGWQETQYF. The chain employs TRBV7-2 and TRBJ2-5, with no clear D. Trimming took off 2 bases at V and 2 bases at J, with 9 bases between the two ends. The CDR3 length is 14 residues. CDR1 and CDR2 (germline): SGHTA, FQGNSA.

This clone was recorded a few times. The chain employs TRBV7-9 and TRBJ1-5; no clear D gene. The CDR3 contains 14 residues. Germline V lookup: CDR1 SEHNR, CDR2 FQNEAQ (reference sequence). V dropped 5 bases and J dropped 1 base, with 9 bases sitting between them. CDR3 sequence (DNA): TGTGCCAGCAGCCCAGTAACGAGCAATCAGCCCCAGCATTTT. Amino acid sequence: CASSPVTSNQPQHF.

This clone appeared a few times. The chain has TRBV5-4 and TRBJ1-3; 10 positions agree with TRBD1. The CDR3 contains 15 residues. CDR1 SGHNT and CDR2 YYREEE come from the germline V gene (reference sequence). V gave up 0 bases and J gave up 7 bases; unmatched junction bases: 4. CDR3: CASSLAPGQGNTIYF. The CDR3 DNA follows: TGTGCCAGCAGCTTGGCCCCGGGACAGGGGAACACCATATATTTT.

The chain employs TRBV6-5 and TRBJ1-6, with D uncertain. This CDR3 comprises 13 residues. Trimming took off 10 bases at V and 5 bases at J, with 12 bases between the two ends. CDR1 is MNHEY and CDR2 is SVGAGI in the germline V gene. CDR3 amino acids: CAIRRLDNSPLHF. The CDR3, as DNA: TGTGCCATCCGCCGACTCGATAATTCACCCCTCCACTTT.

This clone appeared a few times. This rearrangement joins TRBV19 to TRBJ2-2, with a weak D call TRBD1 (5 bases). The CDR3 extends over 14 amino acids. With 9 bases removed from V and 0 bases from J, the gap between germline ends came to 11 bases. Germline values: CDR1 LNHDA, CDR2 SQIVND (reference sequence). The CDR3 nucleotides read TGTGCCAGCACACAGGCAGCGAACACCGGGGAGCTGTTTTTT. Amino acid sequence: CASTQAANTGELFF.

The DNA of the CDR3 is TGTGCCAGCTCACCAGAGGTTCTGTTCTCTGGAAACACCATATATTTT. The encoded protein is CASSPEVLFSGNTIYF. This chain uses TRBV18 with TRBJ1-3; no definite D call. CDR1 is KGHSH and CDR2 is LQKENI in the germline V gene. This CDR3 spans 16 amino acids. The germline V and J ends were trimmed by 2 bases and 0 bases, with 11 bases remaining between them.

This clone was detected once. The chain is built from TRBV5-1 and TRBJ2-3; D perhaps matches TRBD1 (6 bases). Trimming stripped 4 bases from V and 2 bases from J, with 14 bases between. This CDR3 spans 15 amino acids. The germline gives CDR1 SGHRS, CDR2 YFSETQ. CDR3 DNA: TGCGCCAGCAGCCTAGGACAGCAATTCACAGATACGCAGTATTTT. This sequence encodes CASSLGQQFTDTQYF.

The gene calls are TRBV11-3 and TRBJ2-3, with 7 bases matching TRBD2. From germline, CDR1 is SGHNT and CDR2 YENEEA. Trimming removed 1 base from V and 3 bases from J; junction bases left unmatched: 4. CDR3 size: 15 residues. The CDR3 DNA follows: TGTGCCAGCAGCTTAGCGGGGGGAGAGACAGATACGCAGTATTTT. Amino acids: CASSLAGGETDTQYF.

The V call is TRBV5-1, the J call TRBJ1-1, with D possibly being TRBD1 (6 bases). The CDR3 runs 15 residues. The V gene's germline CDR1 is SGHRS and CDR2 YFSETQ. V was cut by 3 bases and J by 5 bases, with 17 bases left in between. The DNA for the CDR3 is TGCGCCAGCAGCTCCTTTGGGGGGGGGCGAACTGAAGCTTTCTTT. Residues: CASSSFGGGRTEAFF. Complete variable domain (other parts from reference TRBV5-1 and TRBJ1-1): KAGVTQTPRYLIKTRGQQVTLSCSPISGHRSVSWYQQTPGQGLQFLFEYFSETQRNKGNFPGRFSGRQFSNSRSEMNVSTLELGDSALYLCASSSFGGGRTEAFFGQGTRLTVV.

The chain employs TRBV7-2 and TRBJ1-1; TRBD1 aligns across 7 bases. V lost 1 base and J lost 3; bases outside the gene matches: 8. Germline CDR1 is SGHTA and CDR2 is FQGNSA. The CDR3 has 16 residues. This chain's CDR3 is CASSLVPTGLDTEAFF. The CDR3 coding sequence is TGTGCCAGCAGCTTAGTCCCGACAGGGTTGGACACTGAAGCTTTCTTT.

The rearrangement links TRBV7-9 to TRBJ1-1, with a tentative D call TRBD1 (5 bases). Trimming left V 7 bases short and J 0 bases short, with 30 bases between. This CDR3 region has 20 residues. Germline loops: CDR1 SEHNR, CDR2 FQNEAQ (reference sequence). CDR3 nucleotide sequence: TGTGCCAGCACCCTACCCCCGGGGGAACATGACTGGCGCATGAACACTGAAGCTTTCTTT. Translation gives CASTLPPGEHDWRMNTEAFF.